This TCR beta chain was retrieved from a study of T cell repertoires in cytomegalovirus infection. For the study at large: CMV infection plus the matching HLA type was flagged by public TCR beta signatures. Study findings and constraints: There were HLA-C-restricted CMV-specific TCR beta clonotypes dominating the ex vivo response. Cumulative frequency (of public TCR beta family members) identified carriers of CMV plus the relevant HLA.

TCRdb analysed the reads with MiXCR anew, one entry per CDR3 protein. There are 700,000 to 900,000 distinct CDR3 sequences in the sample; 25% to 30% occur only once, and 10% to 15% lies in the top ten. Trimming stripped 5 bases from V and 5 bases from J, with 18 bases between. Germline CDR1 is MNHEY and CDR2 is SVGAGI. This CDR3 has 15 amino acids. As to this clonotype: The antigen is unknown.

The rearrangement joins TRBV6-5 to TRBJ1-2; D gene unclear. Source: cultured CD8+ T cells from PBMCs, taken from culture after CMV antigen stimulation. This sequence was found in a human donor in good health (CMV status not recorded). Some clones in this sample may be carry-over from other donors' samples. CDR3 residues: CASSVGSQLPYGYTF. The CDR3 DNA follows: TGTGCCAGCAGTGTAGGGTCACAGCTTCCGTATGGCTACACCTTC.